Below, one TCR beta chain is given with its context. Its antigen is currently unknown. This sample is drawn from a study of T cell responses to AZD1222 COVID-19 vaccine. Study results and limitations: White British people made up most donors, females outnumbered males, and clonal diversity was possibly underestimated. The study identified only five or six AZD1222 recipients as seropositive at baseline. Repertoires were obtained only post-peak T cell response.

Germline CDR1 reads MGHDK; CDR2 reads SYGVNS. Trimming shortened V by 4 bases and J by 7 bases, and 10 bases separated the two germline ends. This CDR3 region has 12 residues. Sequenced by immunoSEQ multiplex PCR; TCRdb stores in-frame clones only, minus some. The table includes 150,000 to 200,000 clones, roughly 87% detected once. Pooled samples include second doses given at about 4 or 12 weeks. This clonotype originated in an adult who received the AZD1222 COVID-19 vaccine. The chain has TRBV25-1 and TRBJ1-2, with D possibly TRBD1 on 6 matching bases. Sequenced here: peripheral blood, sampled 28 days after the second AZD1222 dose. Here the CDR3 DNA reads TGTGCCAGCAGTGTTACAGGGATTGGCTACACCTTC. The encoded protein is CASSVTGIGYTF.